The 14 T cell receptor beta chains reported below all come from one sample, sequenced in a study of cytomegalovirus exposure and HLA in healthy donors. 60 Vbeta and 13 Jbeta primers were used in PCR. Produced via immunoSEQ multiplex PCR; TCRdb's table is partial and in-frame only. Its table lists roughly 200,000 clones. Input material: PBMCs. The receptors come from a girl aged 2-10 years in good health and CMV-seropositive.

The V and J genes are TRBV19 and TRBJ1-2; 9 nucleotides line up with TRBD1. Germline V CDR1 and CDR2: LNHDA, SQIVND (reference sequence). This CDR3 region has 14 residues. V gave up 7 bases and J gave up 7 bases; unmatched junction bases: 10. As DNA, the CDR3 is TGTGCCAGTACTACCGGGACAGGGTATTCTGGCTACACCTTC. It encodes CASTTGTGYSGYTF.

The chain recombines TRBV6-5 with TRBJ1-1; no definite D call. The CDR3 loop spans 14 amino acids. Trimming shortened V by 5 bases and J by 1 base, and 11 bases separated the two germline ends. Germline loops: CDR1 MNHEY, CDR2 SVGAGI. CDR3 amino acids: CASSRGSGNTEAFF. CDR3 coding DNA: TGTGCCAGCAGTCGTGGGAGCGGGAACACTGAAGCTTTCTTT.

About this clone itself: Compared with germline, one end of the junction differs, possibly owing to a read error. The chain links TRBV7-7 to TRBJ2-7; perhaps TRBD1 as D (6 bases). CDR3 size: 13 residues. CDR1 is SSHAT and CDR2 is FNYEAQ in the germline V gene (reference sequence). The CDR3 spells CASSPQQGYEQYF. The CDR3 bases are TGTGCTAGCAGCCCCCAACAGGGCTACGAGCAGTACTTC.

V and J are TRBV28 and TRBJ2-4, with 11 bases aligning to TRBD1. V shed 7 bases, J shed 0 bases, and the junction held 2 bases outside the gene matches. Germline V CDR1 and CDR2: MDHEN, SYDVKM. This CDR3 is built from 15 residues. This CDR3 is CASNGTGGAKNIQYF. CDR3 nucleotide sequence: TGTGCCAGCAATGGGACAGGGGGAGCCAAAAACATTCAGTACTTC.

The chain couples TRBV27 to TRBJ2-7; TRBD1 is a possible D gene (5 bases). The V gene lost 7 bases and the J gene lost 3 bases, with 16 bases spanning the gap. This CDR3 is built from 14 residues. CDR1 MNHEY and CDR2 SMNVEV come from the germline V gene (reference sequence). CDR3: CASTDQPGHYEQYF. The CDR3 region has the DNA TGTGCCAGCACCGACCAACCCGGACACTACGAGCAGTACTTC.

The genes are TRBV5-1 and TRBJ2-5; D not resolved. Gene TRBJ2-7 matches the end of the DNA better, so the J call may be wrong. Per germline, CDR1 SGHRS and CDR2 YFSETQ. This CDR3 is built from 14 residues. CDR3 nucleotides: TGCGCCAGCAGCTTGAACTCCGCAACCTACGAGCAGTACTTC. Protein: CASSLNSATYEQYF.

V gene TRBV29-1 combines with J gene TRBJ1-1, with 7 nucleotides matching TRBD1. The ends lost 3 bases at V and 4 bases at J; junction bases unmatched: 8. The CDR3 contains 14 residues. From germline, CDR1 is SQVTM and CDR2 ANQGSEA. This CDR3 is CSVEFPGGTTEAFF. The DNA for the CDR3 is TGCAGCGTTGAGTTTCCAGGGGGGACCACTGAAGCTTTCTTT.

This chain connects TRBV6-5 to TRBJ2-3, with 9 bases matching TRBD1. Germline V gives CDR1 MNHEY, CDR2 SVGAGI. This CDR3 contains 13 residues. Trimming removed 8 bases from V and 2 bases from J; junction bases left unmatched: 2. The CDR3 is CASRDRDTDTQYF. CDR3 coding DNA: TGTGCCAGCCGGGACAGGGACACAGATACGCAGTATTTT.

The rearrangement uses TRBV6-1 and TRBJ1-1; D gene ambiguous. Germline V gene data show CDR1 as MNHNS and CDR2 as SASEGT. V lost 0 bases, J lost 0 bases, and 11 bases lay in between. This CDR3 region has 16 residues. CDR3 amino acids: CASSEAQARMNTEAFF. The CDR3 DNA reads TGTGCCAGCAGTGAAGCGCAGGCTCGGATGAACACTGAAGCTTTCTTT.

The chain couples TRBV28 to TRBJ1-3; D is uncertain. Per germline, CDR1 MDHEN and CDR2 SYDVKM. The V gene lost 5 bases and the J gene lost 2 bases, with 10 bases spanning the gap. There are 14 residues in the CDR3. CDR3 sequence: CASSNTSPGNTIYF. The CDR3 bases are TGTGCCAGCAGTAACACCTCCCCTGGAAACACCATATATTTT.

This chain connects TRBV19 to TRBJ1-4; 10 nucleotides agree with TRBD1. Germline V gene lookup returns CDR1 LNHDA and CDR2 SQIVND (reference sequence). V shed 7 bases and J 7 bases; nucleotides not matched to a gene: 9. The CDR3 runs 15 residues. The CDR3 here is CASTPLGQGFEKLFF. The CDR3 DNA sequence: TGTGCCAGTACCCCGCTGGGACAGGGGTTTGAAAAACTGTTTTTT.

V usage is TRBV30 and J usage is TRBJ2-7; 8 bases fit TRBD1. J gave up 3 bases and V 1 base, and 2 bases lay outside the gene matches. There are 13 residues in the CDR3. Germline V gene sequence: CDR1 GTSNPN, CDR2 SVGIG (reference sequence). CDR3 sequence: CAWSAGQGYEQYF. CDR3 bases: TGTGCCTGGAGTGCTGGACAGGGCTACGAGCAGTACTTC.

The CDR3 protein is CASSQGQVADGYTF. The CDR3 DNA follows: TGCGCCAGCAGCCAGGGACAGGTGGCGGATGGCTACACCTTC. The V gene is TRBV4-1, the J gene TRBJ1-2, with 8 bases matching TRBD1. Germline V gene sequence: CDR1 MGHRA, CDR2 YSYEKL. V gave up 3 bases and J gave up 6 bases; unmatched junction bases: 6. The CDR3 consists of 14 residues.

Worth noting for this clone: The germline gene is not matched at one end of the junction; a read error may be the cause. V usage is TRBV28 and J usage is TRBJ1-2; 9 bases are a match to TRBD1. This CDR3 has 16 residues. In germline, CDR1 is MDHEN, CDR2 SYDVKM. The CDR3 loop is CAGSLGGPGTGKGYTF. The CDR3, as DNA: TGTGCCGGCAGTTTGGGGGGCCCCGGGACAGGGAAAGGCTACACCTTC.